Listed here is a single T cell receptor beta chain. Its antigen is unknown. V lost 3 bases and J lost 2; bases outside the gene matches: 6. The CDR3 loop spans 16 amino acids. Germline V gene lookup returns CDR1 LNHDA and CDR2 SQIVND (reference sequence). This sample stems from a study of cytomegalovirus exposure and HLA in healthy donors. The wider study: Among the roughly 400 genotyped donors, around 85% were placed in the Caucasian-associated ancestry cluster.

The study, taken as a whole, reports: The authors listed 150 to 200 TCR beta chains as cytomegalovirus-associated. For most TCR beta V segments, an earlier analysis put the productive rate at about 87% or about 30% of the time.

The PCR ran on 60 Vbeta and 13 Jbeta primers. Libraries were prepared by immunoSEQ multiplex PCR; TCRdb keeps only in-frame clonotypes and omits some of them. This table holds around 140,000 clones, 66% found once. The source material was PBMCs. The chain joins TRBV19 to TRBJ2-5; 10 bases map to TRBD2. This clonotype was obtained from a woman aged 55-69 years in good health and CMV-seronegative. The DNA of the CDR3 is TGTGCCAGTAGTATCGGCGCTAGCGGGAGACAAGAGACCCAGTACTTC. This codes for CASSIGASGRQETQYF.